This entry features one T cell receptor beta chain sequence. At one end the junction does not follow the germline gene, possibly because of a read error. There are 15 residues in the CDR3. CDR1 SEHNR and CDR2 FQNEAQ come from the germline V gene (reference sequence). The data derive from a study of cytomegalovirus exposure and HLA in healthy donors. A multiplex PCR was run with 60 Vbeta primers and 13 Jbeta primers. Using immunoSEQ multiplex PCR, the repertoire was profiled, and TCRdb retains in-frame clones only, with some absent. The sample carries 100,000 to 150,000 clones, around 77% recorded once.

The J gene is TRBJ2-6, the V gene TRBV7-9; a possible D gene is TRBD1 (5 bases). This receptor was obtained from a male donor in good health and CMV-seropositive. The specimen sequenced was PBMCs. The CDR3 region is CSSSLDLRQGSDLTF. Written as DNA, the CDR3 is TGTTCCAGCAGCTTAGATTTGCGGCAGGGCAGCGACCTGACTTTC.